The clone carrying this T cell receptor (beta chain) was counted between two and nine times. Trimming took off 5 bases at V and 1 base at J, with 18 bases between the two ends. The CDR3 loop spans 17 amino acids. Unique molecular identifiers were used in preparing the TCRbeta library. TCRdb fed the PCR reads into MiXCR, producing one record per CDR3 protein. In the table there are 500,000 to 650,000 distinct CDR3 sequences, about an eighth of which are singletons. This entry comes from a study of T-cell reconstitution after alpha-beta-depleted transplantation in children. The chain links TRBV12-3 or TRBV12-4 to TRBJ1-5, with D maybe TRBD1 (5 bases). This receptor was identified in a female patient between 2 and 15 years old who had a stem cell transplant for aplastic anemia, so the T cells may come from the graft donor. Sample: PBMCs, mostly from graft donor cells, taken 180 days after TCRalphabeta/CD19-depleted stem cell transplant. In DNA, the CDR3 is TGTGCCAGCAGTCCCCCTGCGCGGGGGTCAAGCAATCAGCCCCAGCATTTT. Translated, it gives CASSPPARGSSNQPQHF.